A selection of T cell receptor beta chains follows, all from one sample in a study of human T cells and chemical hapten exposure. TCRdb reanalysed the RACE reads using MiXCR and keeps one entry per CDR3 protein. The repertoire consists of just over 95,000 distinct CDR3 sequences, with around a quarter occurring once and the leading ten covering 9% to 12%. Sequences were derived from whole blood, sampled in connection with sensitization to the hapten diphenylcyclopropenone (DPC). The receptors shown here come from a man aged 40-49 years with alopecia areata. Some clones in this sample may be carry-over from other donors' samples. The CDR3 runs from the conserved cysteine through the conserved F or W. The order of the fields is D gene, J gene, clone size, V gene, CDR3 DNA, CDR3 protein. A D gene is named only where the DNA matches it firmly. Clone size is stated in some rows and not others, as once, few, many or a class when expanded.

. | TRBJ2-1 | . | TRBV7-9 | TGTGCCAGCAGCTTTGGGTCCCTGGGGCAGTTCTTC | CASSFGSLGQFF
. | TRBJ2-7 | . | TRBV28 | TGTGCCAGCAGCGGTCTACCAGGGGACGACGAGCAGTACTTC | CASSGLPGDDEQYF
TRBD2 | TRBJ2-3 | . | TRBV6-6 | TGTGCCAGCAATGAAGGCGGGAGGGGCACATATACGCAGTATTTT | CASNEGGRGTYTQYF
TRBD1 | TRBJ2-3 | many | TRBV28 | TGTGCCAGCTGTTCAGGGGGTCCAAAAGGGAATACGCAGTATTTT | CASCSGGPKGNTQYF
. | TRBJ2-5 | . | TRBV7-7 | TGTGCCAGCAGCTTAGAGCCAGGGGCAGAGACCCAGTACTTC | CASSLEPGAETQYF
. | TRBJ2-2 | few | TRBV7-9 | TGTGCCAGCAGCTTAGTGACTAGTCCCGGCGGGGAGCTGTTTTTT | CASSLVTSPGGELFF
. | TRBJ2-3 | . | TRBV6-5 | TGTGCCAGCAATCTGCTCCAGGGGGGGACAGATACGCAGTATTTT | CASNLLQGGTDTQYF
TRBD1 | TRBJ2-7 | few | TRBV27 | TGTGCCAGCAGTTCGACAGGGGCTCCCTCGGGGGAGCAGTACTTC | CASSSTGAPSGEQYF
. | TRBJ1-1 | . | TRBV3-1 | TGTGCCAGCAGCCAAATTGCCCGGCTGAACACTGAAGCTTTCTTT | CASSQIARLNTEAFF
TRBD2 | TRBJ2-1 | . | TRBV20-1 | TGCGCTACACTAGCGGGACATTCCCATGAGCAGTTCTTC | CATLAGHSHEQFF
. | TRBJ2-3 | . | TRBV7-2 | TGTGCCAGCAGCTTAGATGGGAACGGGGCAGATACGCAGTATTTT | CASSLDGNGADTQYF
TRBD1 | TRBJ1-2 | few | TRBV29-1 | TGCAGCGTTGAAGAAATTGGGACAGAGAACTATGGCTACACCTTC | CSVEEIGTENYGYTF
. | TRBJ1-1 | . | TRBV28 | TGTGCCAGCAGTCAAAGCTCGGGGAGTGAAGCTTTCTTT | CASSQSSGSEAFF
. | TRBJ2-1 | . | TRBV12-3/TRBV12-4 | TGTGCCAGCAGTCCTGGGACTGACTACAATGAGCAGTTCTTC | CASSPGTDYNEQFF
TRBD2 | TRBJ2-3 | . | TRBV27 | TGTGCCAGGCACTGGGCGAGCGGGACTAGCACAGATACGCAGTATTTT | CARHWASGTSTDTQYF
TRBD2 | TRBJ2-3 | once | TRBV30 | TGTGCCTGGAGTGTAAGCCTAGCGGGTTTGGCAGATACGCAGTATTTT | CAWSVSLAGLADTQYF
TRBD1 | TRBJ1-2 | . | TRBV4-2 | TGTGCCAGCAGCCAAGATCGGGGACAGGGGATCTATGGCTACAACTTC | CASSQDRGQGIYGYNF
TRBD2 | TRBJ2-3 | few | TRBV7-2 | TGTGCCAGCAGCCCATTCCTAGCGGGGAGCACAGATACGCAGTATTTT | CASSPFLAGSTDTQYF
. | TRBJ1-3 | . | TRBV9 | TGTGCCAGCAGCGGGCCGGGACTCTCTGGAAACACCATATATTTT | CASSGPGLSGNTIYF
. | TRBJ1-6 | . | TRBV21-1 | TGTGCCAGTATGGACAGGGCCCGGTCACCCCTCCACTTT | CASMDRARSPLHF
. | TRBJ2-3 | . | TRBV29-1 | TGCAGCGCCCTGGCAGATACGCAGTATTTT | CSALADTQYF
. | TRBJ2-3 | . | TRBV24-1 | TGTGCCACCAGTGAGCCTGTAGCGGACACAGATACGCAGTATTTT | CATSEPVADTDTQYF
TRBD2 | TRBJ2-7 | . | TRBV7-8 | TGTGCCAGCAGCCCAGTTGACCCCTGGCGGGGGAACTACGAGCAGTACTTC | CASSPVDPWRGNYEQYF
TRBD2 | TRBJ2-7 | . | TRBV15 | TGTGCCACCAGCAGAGATCAGGACTGGACTAGCGGAACCTACGAGCAGTACTTC | CATSRDQDWTSGTYEQYF
. | TRBJ1-5 | . | TRBV6-6 | TGTGCCAGCAGTGAGGGAAATCAGCCCCAGCATTTT | CASSEGNQPQHF
. | TRBJ2-7 | few | TRBV4-2 | TGTGCCAGCAGCCAAGATGGTAGGGGCCGCGAGCAGTACTTC | CASSQDGRGREQYF
. | TRBJ2-7 | few | TRBV12-3/TRBV12-4 | TGTGCCAGCAGCCATACCCCCCTCCAGCGGCCCACCTACGAGCAGTACTTC | CASSHTPLQRPTYEQYF
TRBD2 | TRBJ2-7 | many | TRBV4-3 | TGCGCCAGCAGCCAATTTGGCGGGAGTGAGTACGAGCAGTACTTC | CASSQFGGSEYEQYF